Following are 22 T cell receptor beta chains from one sample sequenced in a study of identical twins. One entry per CDR3 protein, called by TCRdb with MiXCR from the 5' RACE reads. The data show 690,000 or so distinct CDR3 sequences, 8.5% to 9% seen once. The same data also contributed to another study, on yellow fever vaccine responses in identical twins.

Sequenced sample: PBMCs. The receptors were gathered from a woman younger than 35 in good health.

This clonotype has at least ten counts. CDR3 region: CSVGEWTSRGNEQFF. Written as DNA, the CDR3 is TGCAGCGTTGGGGAGTGGACATCTCGGGGAAATGAGCAGTTCTTC. The V gene is TRBV29-1, the J gene TRBJ2-1, with D perhaps given as TRBD1 or TRBD2 (5 bases each). The CDR3 extends over 15 amino acids. V dropped 4 bases and J dropped 7 bases, with 20 bases sitting between them. CDR1 is SQVTM and CDR2 is ANQGSEA in the germline V gene.

CDR3 nucleotide sequence: TGTGCCAGCAGACCCCCGGGACAGCGGGAGAACACTGAAGCTTTCTTT. Protein sequence: CASRPPGQRENTEAFF. The chain has TRBV6-2 or TRBV6-3 and TRBJ1-1, with 7 bases aligning to TRBD1. The CDR3 runs 16 residues. Germline loops: CDR1 MNHEY, CDR2 SVGEGT. V was pared by 6 bases and J by 1 base, with 11 bases of the junction left unmatched.

This clonotype was counted ten times or more. The chain uses TRBV3-1 and TRBJ1-5; no reliable D call. Germline CDR1 reads LGHDT; CDR2 reads YNNKEL (reference sequence). This CDR3 contains 15 residues. V was clipped by 0 bases and J by 1 base, with 7 bases between them. The CDR3 DNA reads TGTGCCAGCAGCCAAGATTCGGGGAGCAATCAGCCCCAGCATTTT. The encoded protein is CASSQDSGSNQPQHF. The full variable domain, rest sourced from reference TRBV3-1 and TRBJ1-5, is DTAVSQTPKYLVTQMGNDKSIKCEQNLGHDTMYWYKQDSKKFLKIMFSYNNKELIINETVPNRFSPKSPDKAHLNLHINSLELGDSAVYFCASSQDSGSNQPQHFGDGTRLSIL.

This clonotype has just a few counts. V is TRBV11-2 and J is TRBJ1-1; D gene ambiguous. The CDR3 consists of 15 residues. The V gene lost 1 base and the J gene lost 1 base, with 10 bases spanning the gap. The germline V gene has CDR1 SGHAT and CDR2 FQNNGV. CDR3 region: CASSLAGEANTEAFF. The CDR3 coding sequence is TGTGCCAGCAGCTTAGCCGGGGAGGCGAACACTGAAGCTTTCTTT.

This clonotype has only a few counts. This chain connects TRBV7-6 to TRBJ2-1; 8 bases fit TRBD2. The CDR3 extends over 15 amino acids. The germline V gene encodes CDR1 SGHVS and CDR2 FNYEAQ. Trimming cost V 5 bases and J 5 bases; bases outside gene matches: 8. CDR3 DNA: TGTGCCAGCAGCCCGGGGCCAGCGGGGGACAATGAGCAGTTCTTC. It codes for CASSPGPAGDNEQFF.

This clonotype has a handful of counts. The J gene is TRBJ2-3, the V gene TRBV6-1; 10 nucleotides agree with TRBD1. Trimming at V came to 7 bases and at J to 1 base, leaving 17 bases not matched to a gene. This CDR3 is 19 amino acids long. Germline assignment: CDR1 MNHNS and CDR2 SASEGT. The CDR3: CASTPSGQGGFAGTDTQYF. CDR3 coding DNA: TGTGCCAGCACCCCAAGCGGACAGGGGGGGTTCGCTGGCACAGATACGCAGTATTTT.

The chain couples TRBV5-1 to TRBJ2-2; TRBD2 aligns across 9 bases. The germline V gene has CDR1 SGHRS and CDR2 YFSETQ. This CDR3 region has 14 residues. With 3 bases clipped from V and 4 bases from J, the junction kept 1 base outside the gene matches. For the CDR3, the DNA is TGCGCCAGCAGCTGGACTAGCGTCACCGGGGAGCTGTTTTTT. Its protein product is CASSWTSVTGELFF.

The chain combines TRBV5-1 with TRBJ2-2, with 9 bases lining up with TRBD1. In germline, CDR1 is SGHRS, CDR2 YFSETQ. J lost 4 bases, V lost 5 bases, and 9 bases had no gene match. The CDR3 length is 16 residues. CDR3: CASSRTGGGGTGELFF. The CDR3 region has the DNA TGCGCCAGCAGTCGTACAGGGGGCGGCGGCACCGGGGAGCTGTTTTTT.

This clonotype was counted a few times. V usage is TRBV6-2 or TRBV6-3 and J usage is TRBJ2-7; D unresolved. The germline CDR1 and CDR2 sequences are MNHEY and SVGEGT. With 1 base removed from V and 0 bases from J, the gap between germline ends came to 13 bases. The CDR3 loop spans 16 amino acids. The DNA for the CDR3 is TGTGCCAGCAGTTACTACCCGCCGCTGCCCTCCTACGAGCAGTACTTC. This sequence encodes CASSYYPPLPSYEQYF.

This clonotype came up many times. The chain carries TRBV5-1 and TRBJ2-3; D uncertain. The V gene lost 0 bases and the J gene lost 2 bases, with 7 bases spanning the gap. Germline-derived CDR1 and CDR2 are SGHRS and YFSETQ. This CDR3 is built from 14 residues. The CDR3 region is CASSLGEITDTQYF. In DNA, the CDR3 is TGCGCCAGCAGCTTGGGCGAGATCACAGATACGCAGTATTTT.

The V call is TRBV20-1, the J call TRBJ2-7, with a possible D match to TRBD1 (5 bases). CDR1 is DFQATT, CDR2 SNEGSKA, per germline (reference sequence). The CDR3 is made up of 12 amino acids. Deletions cut 0 bases from V and 3 bases from J, with 6 bases between. The CDR3 DNA follows: TGCAGTGCTAGAGAGACAGTCTACGAGCAGTACTTC. Translated, it gives CSARETVYEQYF.

This clonotype was observed at least ten times. The rearrangement joins TRBV29-1 to TRBJ2-7; D is possibly TRBD1 (5 bases). The CDR3 consists of 12 residues. CDR1 and CDR2 (germline): SQVTM, ANQGSEA. V lost 4 bases and J 3 bases, leaving 10 bases between the germline ends. The CDR3 DNA sequence: TGCAGCGTTGCCCAGGGCGGCTACGAGCAGTACTTC. Encoded protein: CSVAQGGYEQYF.

There are a few counts of this clonotype. The V gene is TRBV7-9, the J gene TRBJ2-3; TRBD2 aligns across 10 bases. V lost 3 bases, J lost 5 bases, and 8 bases stayed unmatched. The CDR3 has 16 residues. Looked up from germline, CDR1 is SEHNR and CDR2 is FQNEAQ (reference sequence). CDR3 in amino acids: CASSFWTSGGIDTQYF. The CDR3 coding sequence is TGTGCCAGCAGCTTTTGGACTAGCGGAGGGATAGATACGCAGTATTTT.

The V and J genes are TRBV4-2 and TRBJ2-3; 7 bases agree with TRBD2. This CDR3 region has 19 residues. V shed 4 bases and J 6 bases; nucleotides not matched to a gene: 22. The germline V gene encodes CDR1 LGHNA and CDR2 YNFKEQ. In nucleotides, the CDR3 is TGTGCCAGCAGCCGGGCCGGGGCAGGTGGCGGGGGAGAGAGGGATACGCAGTATTTT. Translating gives CASSRAGAGGGGERDTQYF.

In this sample, this clonotype turned up many times. Lacking the conserved final phenylalanine or tryptophan, this CDR3 likely reflects a read error. It is unclear where the CDR3 begins or ends on the DNA, so no DNA is shown, and the CDR3 is as TCRdb lists it. This chain uses TRBV20-1 with TRBJ2-7; the table's D call, TRBD1, has no DNA check behind it. Germline lookup yields CDR1 DFQATT and CDR2 SNEGSKA (reference sequence). From its first to its last residue, the CDR3 has 12 amino acids. The CDR3 loop reads CSARSGAGQISL.

This clonotype was seen a few times. The chain couples TRBV7-2 to TRBJ2-7, with D perhaps matching TRBD1 or TRBD2 (7 bases each). The CDR3 is made up of 16 amino acids. Germline-derived CDR1 and CDR2 are SGHTA and FQGNSA. Trimming took 1 base from V and 2 from J, leaving 15 bases between them. In DNA, the CDR3 is TGTGCCAGCAGCTTAGTGGGAGGGGGCTCCGCCTACGAGCAGTACTTC. Its protein is CASSLVGGGSAYEQYF. Variable domain in full (rest from reference TRBV7-2 and TRBJ2-7): GAGVSQSPSNKVTEKGKDVELRCDPISGHTALYWYRQSLGQGLEFLIYFQGNSAPDKSGLPSDRFSAERTGGSVSTLTIQRTQQEDSAVYLCASSLVGGGSAYEQYFGPGTRLTVT.

In its sample, this clonotype was seen many times. V and J are TRBV4-3 and TRBJ1-6; maybe TRBD1 (5 bases). The CDR3 sequence is 14 residues long. Germline V gives CDR1 LGHNA, CDR2 YSLEER. V was shortened by 1 base and J by 10 bases, with 11 bases between the two germline ends. DNA of the CDR3: TGCGCCAGCAGCCAAGCAGGGTATGGATCACCCCTCCACTTT. Protein sequence: CASSQAGYGSPLHF.

This clonotype was detected ten times or more. The chain employs TRBV15 and TRBJ1-2; a possible D gene is TRBD1 (5 bases). This CDR3 has 13 residues. V lost 4 bases and J 3 bases, leaving 9 bases between the germline ends. The germline V gene has CDR1 LNHNV and CDR2 YYDKDF (reference sequence). This CDR3 is CATSKGTDYGYTF. As DNA, the CDR3 is TGTGCCACCAGCAAGGGGACGGACTATGGCTACACCTTC.

V is TRBV4-3 and J is TRBJ2-7, with D uncertain. Trimming removed 1 base from V and 2 bases from J, with 9 bases in between. Germline V gene data show CDR1 as LGHNA and CDR2 as YSLEER. The CDR3 spans 14 residues. CDR3 sequence (DNA): TGCGCCAGCAGCCAAGGGTACTCTACCTACGAGCAGTACTTC. Translation gives CASSQGYSTYEQYF.

This sequence joins TRBV6-5 and TRBJ2-1; the D gene is possibly TRBD2 (6 bases). Germline-derived CDR1 and CDR2 are MNHEY and SVGAGI. V lost 2 bases and J lost 0, with 14 bases in between. The CDR3 totals 17 residues. The CDR3 spells CASSYQPLAFSYNEQFF. The CDR3 DNA is TGTGCCAGCAGTTACCAACCTCTAGCGTTCTCCTACAATGAGCAGTTCTTC.

The chain couples TRBV3-1 to TRBJ2-1, with D tentatively TRBD1 (6 bases). Looked up from germline, CDR1 is LGHDT and CDR2 is YNNKEL (reference sequence). The CDR3 runs to 18 residues. V dropped 4 bases and J dropped 4 bases, with 23 bases sitting between them. The DNA for the CDR3 is TGTGCCAGCAGCCCGTACCGGGACCAGGGGCGGGTATACAATGAGCAGTTCTTC. Its protein is CASSPYRDQGRVYNEQFF.

J is TRBJ2-2 and V is TRBV20-1; 7 nucleotides agree with TRBD2. Germline lookup yields CDR1 DFQATT and CDR2 SNEGSKA (reference sequence). The CDR3 is 16 amino acids. V shed 0 bases and J 1 base; nucleotides not matched to a gene: 5. The CDR3 here is CSARDFAGVNTGELFF. In nucleotides, the CDR3 is TGCAGTGCTAGAGATTTTGCGGGGGTGAACACCGGGGAGCTGTTTTTT.